The following is a T cell receptor (beta chain) sequence with its context. The CDR3 extends over 17 amino acids. Germline values: CDR1 SGDLS, CDR2 YYNGEE. The data are from a study of T cells expressing NK-cell markers. TCRdb reanalyzed the 5' RACE reads and collapses them to one entry per CDR3 protein, without DNA. The sample shows hundreds of thousands of distinct CDR3 sequences, and 3% to 4.5% sits with its ten largest clones. This receptor was obtained from a man between 18 and 35 years old in good health. The chain joins TRBV9 to TRBJ2-2; TCRdb outputs TRBD1, but without DNA this stays unchecked. The sequencing input was blood T cells: a sorted CD56 or NKG2C T cell subset, CD4+ or CD8+ T cells, or bulk PBMC T cells (not recorded which). Here the CDR3 reads CASSVGLGRTNTGELFF. Supplemented by reference TRBV9 and TRBJ2-2, the full variable domain reads DSGVTQTPKHLITATGQRVTLRCSPRSGDLSVYWYQQSLDQGLQFLIQYYNGEERAKGNILERFSAQQFPDLHSELNLSSLELGDSALYFCASSVGLGRTNTGELFFGEGSRLTVL.